The 32 T cell receptor beta chains given below trace back to one sample, sequenced in a study of T cells after posttransplantation cyclophosphamide. TCRdb keeps only in-frame clones here, not all; method: immunoSEQ multiplex PCR. The sample carries tens of thousands of clones, around 84% recorded once. The sequenced material came from PBMCs. The receptors here all came from a man aged 30-40 years with a blood cancer, CMV-positive, and with a related stem cell donor.

This clone has only a few counts. Additional DNA sequences in this sample encode the identical CDR3. The J gene is TRBJ2-3, the V gene TRBV4-2; D unresolved. The CDR3 is 12 residues long. Germline values: CDR1 LGHNA, CDR2 YNFKEQ. The V end was cut by 1 base, the J end by 6 bases, with 5 bases between. CDR3 DNA: TGTGCCAGCAGCCAAGCAGGCGATACGCAGTATTTT. It translates to CASSQAGDTQYF.

The chain links TRBV7-9 to TRBJ1-5; D is uncertain. This CDR3 spans 14 amino acids. Germline lookup yields CDR1 SEHNR and CDR2 FQNEAQ (reference sequence). Trimming removed 1 base from V and 0 bases from J, with 4 bases in between. The CDR3 DNA is TGTGCCAGCAGCTTAGGTCGTAGCAATCAGCCCCAGCATTTT. Translating gives CASSLGRSNQPQHF.

This chain joins TRBV15 and TRBJ2-7, with TRBD2 matching 7 bases. The CDR3 runs to 13 residues. Trimming took 5 bases from V and 2 from J; bases not matched to a gene: 3. Germline lookup yields CDR1 LNHNV and CDR2 YYDKDF (reference sequence). The CDR3 is CATSEGRAYEQYF. The CDR3 coding sequence is TGTGCCACCAGCGAGGGGAGGGCCTACGAGCAGTACTTC.

The chain is built from TRBV5-6 and TRBJ2-1; TRBD2 agrees at 12 bases. The CDR3 length is 18 residues. CDR1 and CDR2 from the germline V gene are SGHDT and YYEEEE. V lost 2 bases to trimming and J lost 0 bases; unmatched junction nucleotides: 6. The CDR3 here is CASSFFTSGRSSYNEQFF. In DNA, the CDR3 is TGTGCCAGCAGCTTCTTTACTAGCGGGAGGAGCTCCTACAATGAGCAGTTCTTC.

The V gene is TRBV28, the J gene TRBJ1-4, with D possibly being TRBD1 (6 bases). The CDR3 extends over 16 amino acids. Germline CDR1 and CDR2: MDHEN and SYDVKM. Trimming removed 5 bases at V and 2 bases at J, with 15 bases between. The CDR3 sequence: CASSPYPQGTNEKLFF. The CDR3 DNA reads TGTGCCAGCAGTCCCTACCCTCAGGGGACTAATGAAAAACTGTTTTTT.

The V and J genes are TRBV28 and TRBJ1-2, with D perhaps TRBD1 (5 bases). CDR3 size: 13 residues. Germline CDR1 reads MDHEN; CDR2 reads SYDVKM. Trimming stripped 7 bases from V and 4 bases from J, with 13 bases between. The chain's CDR3 is CASTAGLSYGYTF. For the CDR3, the DNA is TGTGCCAGCACGGCAGGGCTGAGCTATGGCTACACCTTC.

The V gene is TRBV13, the J gene TRBJ2-1, with a weak D call TRBD2 (6 bases). Trimming took off 5 bases at V and 6 bases at J, with 20 bases between the two ends. CDR1 and CDR2 (germline): PRHDT, FYEKMQ (reference sequence). CDR3 length equals 16 residues. The CDR3 bases are TGTGCCAGCAGCCATAGGCCCCCGGGGGTAGGCAATGAGCAGTTCTTC. Translating gives CASSHRPPGVGNEQFF.

The rearrangement uses TRBV9 and TRBJ2-3, with D perhaps matching TRBD2 (6 bases). Per germline, CDR1 SGDLS and CDR2 YYNGEE. The CDR3 runs 17 residues. The V gene lost 3 bases and the J gene lost 3 bases, with 20 bases spanning the gap. CDR3 loop: CASSARHAGSRTDTQYF. For the CDR3, the DNA is TGTGCCAGCAGCGCCCGTCACGCCGGGAGTAGGACAGATACGCAGTATTTT. Full variable domain (rest looked up from reference TRBV9 and TRBJ2-3): DSGVTQTPKHLITATGQRVTLRCSPRSGDLSVYWYQQSLDQGLQFLIQYYNGEERAKGNILERFSAQQFPDLHSELNLSSLELGDSALYFCASSARHAGSRTDTQYFGPGTRLTVL.

The chain carries TRBV7-2 and TRBJ1-1; TRBD1 matches at 10 bases. The CDR3 is made up of 16 amino acids. Germline loops: CDR1 SGHTA, CDR2 FQGNSA. The V segment lost 4 bases and the J segment 3 bases; nucleotides outside the gene matches: 8. CDR3 in DNA: TGTGCCAGCAGCTCAGGGACAGGGGCTAGATACACTGAAGCTTTCTTT. Protein product: CASSSGTGARYTEAFF.

V gene TRBV11-2 combines with J gene TRBJ2-5, with a tentative D call TRBD1 (5 bases). There are 14 residues in the CDR3. With 2 bases removed from V and 4 bases from J, the gap between germline ends came to 11 bases. Per the germline V gene, CDR1 is SGHAT and CDR2 is FQNNGV. The CDR3 sequence is CASSLLKGIETQYF. CDR3 sequence (DNA): TGTGCCAGCAGCTTACTAAAGGGGATAGAGACCCAGTACTTC.

This clone was observed once. The chain combines TRBV6-6 with TRBJ1-2; TRBD1 might be the D (5 bases). Trimming shortened V by 2 bases and J by 8 bases, and 12 bases separated the two germline ends. The V gene's germline CDR1 is MNHNY and CDR2 SVGAGI (reference sequence). The CDR3 contains 13 residues. The CDR3 reads CASSYEAGYGYTF. The CDR3 DNA reads as TGTGCCAGCAGTTACGAGGCAGGGTACGGCTACACCTTC.

The chain recombines TRBV7-6 with TRBJ1-5; maybe TRBD1 (6 bases). CDR3 length equals 15 residues. Germline V CDR1 and CDR2: SGHVS, FNYEAQ. V was trimmed by 1 base and J by 7 bases, leaving 14 bases between them. The DNA for the CDR3 is TGTGCCAGCAGCTTAGGGGGGCAGGGATACCAGCCCCAGCATTTT. This gives the protein CASSLGGQGYQPQHF.

As concerns this clone: One end of the junction varies from germline; a read error may be responsible. The V call is TRBV30, the J call TRBJ1-1; a possible D gene is TRBD1 (6 bases). Per the germline V gene, CDR1 is GTSNPN and CDR2 is SVGIG (reference sequence). The length of the CDR3 is 13 residues. CDR3 in amino acids: CARSRTANTEAFF. In nucleotides, the CDR3 is TGTGCCCGGAGCCGGACAGCGAACACTGAAGCTTTCTTT.

This chain uses TRBV5-4 with TRBJ1-1; D gene unclear. Germline values: CDR1 SGHNT, CDR2 YYREEE (reference sequence). V lost 3 bases, J lost 8 bases, and 14 bases lay in between. The CDR3 is 13 residues long. The CDR3: CASSSGSGREAFF. In nucleotides, the CDR3 is TGTGCCAGCAGCTCAGGATCCGGGAGAGAAGCTTTCTTT. Full variable domain (remainder filled in from reference TRBV5-4 and TRBJ1-1): ETGVTQSPTHLIKTRGQQVTLRCSSQSGHNTVSWYQQALGQGPQFIFQYYREEENGRGNFPPRFSGLQFPNYSSELNVNALELDDSALYLCASSSGSGREAFFGQGTRLTVV.

The V gene is TRBV30, the J gene TRBJ1-4; 7 nucleotides agree with TRBD1. The CDR3 runs to 13 residues. The junction had 6 bases not matched to a gene; V was cut back by 8 bases and J by 3 bases. Per the germline V gene, CDR1 is GTSNPN and CDR2 is SVGIG (reference sequence). The CDR3, as DNA: TGTGCCACGTGGACAGGCTCTAATGAAAAACTGTTTTTT. The encoded protein is CATWTGSNEKLFF.

This clone has only a few counts. The genes are TRBV6-5 and TRBJ2-2; 8 positions agree with TRBD2. The V and J ends lost 5 bases and 5 bases, in that order; junction bases with no gene match: 7. Germline CDR1 is MNHEY and CDR2 is SVGAGI. The CDR3 spans 15 residues. This CDR3 reads CASSQGTRGTGELFF. CDR3 sequence (DNA): TGTGCCAGCAGTCAGGGGACTAGGGGAACCGGGGAGCTGTTTTTT.

The J gene is TRBJ2-5, the V gene TRBV9; 8 bases map to TRBD2. The CDR3 runs to 13 residues. Germline V lookup: CDR1 SGDLS, CDR2 YYNGEE. V lost 3 bases, J lost 5 bases, and 3 bases stayed unmatched. CDR3 nucleotide sequence: TGTGCCAGCAGCGCCGGGACTAGTGAGACCCAGTACTTC. This encodes CASSAGTSETQYF.

This clone was seen a handful of times. V and J are TRBV6-5 and TRBJ1-1; TRBD1 aligns across 7 bases. This CDR3 comprises 15 residues. Trimming took 0 bases from V and 8 from J; bases not matched to a gene: 9. Germline CDR1 and CDR2: MNHEY and SVGAGI. The CDR3 DNA reads as TGTGCCAGCAGTTACTCGAGATTAGGGGGCTACGAAGCTTTCTTT. Translated, it gives CASSYSRLGGYEAFF.

The chain recombines TRBV11-2 with TRBJ2-1, with a possible D match to TRBD1 (5 bases). CDR3 length: 13 amino acids. CDR1 is SGHAT, CDR2 FQNNGV, per germline. Trimming removed 5 bases from V and 9 bases from J, with 14 bases in between. Written as DNA, the CDR3 is TGTGCCAGCAGCACGGACATTCTAGGTGAGCAGTTCTTC. It translates to CASSTDILGEQFF.

The rearrangement uses TRBV9 and TRBJ2-5; possible D gene TRBD2, 6 bases. V lost 4 bases, J lost 4 bases, and 14 bases lay in between. Germline lookup yields CDR1 SGDLS and CDR2 YYNGEE. The CDR3 contains 14 residues. This CDR3 reads CASSPRLGSETQYF. The CDR3 DNA reads as TGTGCCAGCAGCCCGAGACTAGGATCAGAGACCCAGTACTTC.

This clone has more than one count but fewer than ten. The chain uses TRBV7-9 and TRBJ2-5, with 8 bases matching TRBD1. The CDR3 totals 15 residues. Trimming took 2 bases from V and 5 from J; bases not matched to a gene: 7. CDR1 and CDR2 (germline): SEHNR, FQNEAQ (reference sequence). The CDR3 DNA follows: TGTGCCAGCAGCTTATCAGGGGGCGCGGGTGAGACCCAGTACTTC. This sequence encodes CASSLSGGAGETQYF. Complete variable domain (other parts from reference TRBV7-9 and TRBJ2-5): DTGVSQNPRHKITKRGQNVTFRCDPISEHNRLYWYRQTLGQGPEFLTYFQNEAQLEKSRLLSDRFSAERPKGSFSTLEIQRTEQGDSAMYLCASSLSGGAGETQYFGPGTRLLVL.

This clone has more than one count but fewer than ten. The chain is built from TRBV7-3 and TRBJ1-1; TRBD1 matches 9 bases. The length of the CDR3 is 13 residues. Germline CDR1 and CDR2: SGHTA and FQGTGA. Trimming removed 6 bases from V and 4 bases from J; junction bases left unmatched: 3. The CDR3 nucleotides read TGTGCCAGCAGTAACAGGGGGCTCACTGAAGCTTTCTTT. This encodes CASSNRGLTEAFF.

The gene calls are TRBV10-3 and TRBJ2-7; 7 positions match TRBD1. Germline V gene sequence: CDR1 ENHRY, CDR2 SYGVKD. The J segment lost 6 bases and the V segment lost 6 bases, leaving 11 bases of the junction unmatched. CDR3 length: 14 amino acids. The CDR3 loop is CAISPGTQGTEQYF. DNA for the CDR3: TGTGCCATCAGCCCGGGAACACAGGGGACCGAGCAGTACTTC.

V gene TRBV5-1 combines with J gene TRBJ2-2, with TRBD1 matching 7 bases. Trimming removed 2 bases from V and 5 bases from J; junction bases left unmatched: 6. In germline, CDR1 is SGHRS, CDR2 YFSETQ. The CDR3 runs to 15 residues. The CDR3 region has the DNA TGCGCCAGCAGCTTTCGAACAGGGGTAACCGGGGAGCTGTTTTTT. It yields the protein CASSFRTGVTGELFF. Drawing the rest from reference TRBV5-1 and TRBJ2-2, the complete variable domain is KAGVTQTPRYLIKTRGQQVTLSCSPISGHRSVSWYQQTPGQGLQFLFEYFSETQRNKGNFPGRFSGRQFSNSRSEMNVSTLELGDSALYLCASSFRTGVTGELFFGEGSRLTVL.

V gene TRBV28 combines with J gene TRBJ1-2, with TRBD1 identical over 8 bases. Per the germline V gene, CDR1 is MDHEN and CDR2 is SYDVKM. This CDR3 spans 15 amino acids. With V trimmed by 6 bases and J by 7 bases, 13 bases remained unmatched. For the CDR3, the DNA is TGTGCCAGCAGGGGGACCAGGACAGGGTTTGGTGGCTACACCTTC. Translated: CASRGTRTGFGGYTF.

This clone appeared a single time. The gene calls are TRBV6-5 and TRBJ1-1; weak D call: TRBD1 (6 bases). Germline CDR1 is MNHEY and CDR2 is SVGAGI. V lost 2 bases to trimming and J lost 1 base, with 8 bases between them. This CDR3 is built from 14 residues. The CDR3 sequence is CASSYGQKNTEAFF. The CDR3 nucleotides read TGTGCCAGCAGTTACGGACAGAAGAACACTGAAGCTTTCTTT.

V is TRBV5-1 and J is TRBJ2-7, with D tentatively TRBD2 (6 bases). The ends were cut back, 0 bases at V and 2 bases at J, with 15 bases in the middle. The CDR3 length is 16 residues. Germline V gene sequence: CDR1 SGHRS, CDR2 YFSETQ. The CDR3 sequence is CASSLDSGGIAYEQYF. In nucleotides, the CDR3 is TGCGCCAGCAGCTTGGATTCTGGCGGGATCGCCTACGAGCAGTACTTC.

The rearrangement uses TRBV28 and TRBJ2-7, with D tentatively TRBD2 (7 bases). Germline CDR1 reads MDHEN; CDR2 reads SYDVKM. The CDR3 sequence is 13 residues long. V was pared by 6 bases and J by 6 bases, with 15 bases between. The CDR3 DNA reads as TGTGCCAGCAGACCAGGGAGGGGGGGCGAGCAGTACTTC. It specifies CASRPGRGGEQYF.

This chain links TRBV5-1 with TRBJ1-2, with D unresolved. Trimming took 2 bases from V and 6 from J, leaving 17 bases between them. The germline V gene has CDR1 SGHRS and CDR2 YFSETQ. This CDR3 contains 15 residues. The chain's CDR3 is CASSLSAAPEDGYTF. CDR3 DNA sequence: TGCGCCAGCAGCTTATCCGCCGCTCCGGAGGATGGCTACACCTTC. Supplemented by reference TRBV5-1 and TRBJ1-2, the full variable domain reads KAGVTQTPRYLIKTRGQQVTLSCSPISGHRSVSWYQQTPGQGLQFLFEYFSETQRNKGNFPGRFSGRQFSNSRSEMNVSTLELGDSALYLCASSLSAAPEDGYTFGSGTRLTVV.

The sample holds one count of this clone. This chain links TRBV6-5 with TRBJ2-5; a possible D gene is TRBD2 (6 bases). Germline-derived CDR1 and CDR2 are MNHEY and SVGAGI. V was cut by 5 bases and J by 5 bases, with 18 bases left in between. The CDR3 covers 15 residues. CDR3 sequence reads: CASSKGLIVSETQYF. The CDR3 nucleotides read TGTGCCAGCAGTAAGGGACTGATAGTTAGCGAGACCCAGTACTTC.

Written as DNA, the CDR3 is TGTGCCAGCAGCCCTCTAGCGGGAGAGCTGTTTTTT. Its translation: CASSPLAGELFF. The V and J genes are TRBV11-2 and TRBJ2-2; 9 bases fit TRBD2. Trimming removed 5 bases from V and 11 bases from J; junction bases left unmatched: 3. CDR1 is SGHAT and CDR2 is FQNNGV in the germline V gene. The CDR3 sequence is 12 residues long. Together with reference TRBV11-2 and TRBJ2-2, the CDR3 gives the full variable domain: EAGVAQSPRYKIIEKRQSVAFWCNPISGHATLYWYQQILGQGPKLLIQFQNNGVVDDSQLPKDRFSAERLKGVDSTLKIQPAKLEDSAVYLCASSPLAGELFFGEGSRLTVL.

The chain links TRBV30 to TRBJ1-2; D call uncertain. Trimming left V 1 base short and J 8 bases short, with 8 bases between. The germline V gene encodes CDR1 GTSNPN and CDR2 SVGIG (reference sequence). This CDR3 has 11 amino acids. CDR3 sequence: CAWSETTGYTF. In DNA, the CDR3 is TGTGCCTGGAGTGAGACAACGGGCTACACCTTC.